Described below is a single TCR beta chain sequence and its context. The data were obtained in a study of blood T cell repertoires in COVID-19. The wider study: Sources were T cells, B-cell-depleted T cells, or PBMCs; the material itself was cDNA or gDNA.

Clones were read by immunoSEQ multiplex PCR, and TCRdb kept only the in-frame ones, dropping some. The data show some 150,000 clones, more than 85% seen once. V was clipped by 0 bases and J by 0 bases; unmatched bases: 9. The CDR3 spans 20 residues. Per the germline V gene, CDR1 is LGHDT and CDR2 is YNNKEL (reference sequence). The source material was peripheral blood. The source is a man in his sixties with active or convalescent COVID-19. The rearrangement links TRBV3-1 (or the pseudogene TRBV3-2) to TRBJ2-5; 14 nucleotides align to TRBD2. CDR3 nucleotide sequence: TGTGCCAGCAGCCAAGACGGGGTGGGACTAGCGGGGGTTAACCAAGAGACCCAGTACTTC. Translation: CASSQDGVGLAGVNQETQYF.